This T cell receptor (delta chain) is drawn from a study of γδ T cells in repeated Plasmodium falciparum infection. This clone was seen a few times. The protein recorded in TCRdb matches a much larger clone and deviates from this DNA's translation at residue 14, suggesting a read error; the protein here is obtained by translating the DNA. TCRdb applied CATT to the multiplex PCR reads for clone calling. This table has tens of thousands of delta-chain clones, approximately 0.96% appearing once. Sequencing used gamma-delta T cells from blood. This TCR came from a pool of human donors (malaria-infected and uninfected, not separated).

CDR3 in amino acids: CALGELAFPYGPYADKLIF. CDR3 sequence (DNA): TGTGCTCTTGGGGAACTCGCCTTCCCGTATGGTCCGTACGCCGATAAACTCATCTTT. The chain links TRDV1 to TRDJ1; tentative D call: TRDD2 (6 bases). Matching the DNA to germline supplied the J gene, which TCRdb does not give. This CDR3 has 19 amino acids. V was cut by 0 bases and J by 3 bases, with 23 bases left in between. Germline CDR1 TSWWSYY, CDR2 QGS.